These T cell receptor beta chains were read from a single sample in a study of cytomegalovirus exposure and HLA in healthy donors. Only in-frame clones appear in the TCRdb table, and some are missing; sequencing was by immunoSEQ multiplex PCR. Of about 130,000 clones listed, 65% to 80% were seen once; the top ten hold nearly 4%. The sequencing sample was made of PBMCs. These receptors all stem from a male donor in good health and CMV-seronegative. Both conserved end residues are part of each CDR3. The order of the fields is V gene, clone size, J gene, D gene, CDR3 protein, CDR3 DNA. The D gene is left open where the match is weak. Clone size, where shown, is once, few, many, or a class for clones that have expanded.

>TRBV29-1|.|TRBJ2-1|.
CSVGRGVTDEQFF
TGCAGCGTTGGGAGGGGTGTTACGGATGAGCAGTTCTTC
>TRBV19|once|TRBJ2-2|.
CASTLRRENTGELFF
TGTGCCAGTACTCTCCGGAGAGAAAACACCGGGGAGCTGTTTTTT
>TRBV9|.|TRBJ2-6|.
CASSDFPGANGLTF
TGTGCCAGCAGCGACTTTCCTGGGGCCAACGGCCTGACTTTC
>TRBV29-1|.|TRBJ1-6|.
CSVEDRSARGLPYLHF
TGCAGCGTTGAAGATCGGAGCGCCAGGGGATTACCCTACCTCCACTTT
>TRBV5-6|once|TRBJ2-1|.
CASPRTHSYNEQFF
TGTGCCAGCCCCCGCACTCACTCCTACAATGAGCAGTTCTTC
>TRBV19|.|TRBJ2-1|TRBD1
CASSPGGFPDEQFF
TGTGCCAGTAGTCCAGGGGGCTTCCCGGATGAGCAGTTCTTC
>TRBV18|.|TRBJ1-1|.
CASSPVLGNTEAFF
TGTGCCAGCTCACCGGTACTAGGGAACACTGAAGCTTTCTTT
>TRBV7-2|.|TRBJ1-1|.
CASSRQGKNTEAFF
TGTGCCAGCAGTCGTCAGGGCAAGAACACTGAAGCTTTCTTT
>TRBV2|.|TRBJ2-3|.
CASGSRADTQYF
TGTGCCAGCGGTTCGAGGGCAGATACGCAGTATTTT
>TRBV6-5|.|TRBJ2-3|.
CASSYVQSTDTQYF
TGTGCCAGCAGTTATGTACAGAGCACAGATACGCAGTATTTT
>TRBV19|.|TRBJ2-3|.
CASSPTSTADTQYF
TGTGCCAGTAGTCCGACTAGTACGGCAGATACGCAGTATTTT
>TRBV18|.|TRBJ1-2|TRBD1
CASSPSRGSYGYTF
TGTGCCAGCTCACCAAGCAGGGGGTCTTATGGCTACACCTTC
>TRBV10-1|.|TRBJ1-2|.
CASSESRQGGYGYTF
TGCGCCAGCAGTGAGTCGCGGCAGGGAGGCTATGGCTACACCTTC
>TRBV15|once|TRBJ2-2|.
CATSRHTGSRNTGELFF
TGTGCCACCAGCAGACACACAGGGAGTCGCAACACCGGGGAGCTGTTTTTT
>TRBV20-1|few|TRBJ2-7|.
CSASRVHEQYF
TGCAGTGCTAGCAGGGTCCACGAGCAGTACTTC